One and the same sample provided the 31 T cell receptor beta chains below, sequenced in a study of blood T cell repertoires in COVID-19. The protocol was immunoSEQ multiplex PCR, while the TCRdb copy is restricted to in-frame clones and leaves out a portion. This sample has about 29,000 clones; roughly 90% occur once, and the top ten carry about 3.4%. The specimen sequenced was peripheral blood. The source of these receptors is a human donor in a cohort sampled during active COVID-19.

The chain's CDR3 is CASTMGLAVPGELFF. For the CDR3, the DNA is TGTGCCAGTACCATGGGACTAGCGGTTCCCGGGGAGCTGTTTTTT. This chain joins TRBV19 and TRBJ2-2; 11 bases are shared with TRBD2. From germline, CDR1 is LNHDA and CDR2 SQIVND (reference sequence). This CDR3 spans 15 amino acids. Trimming cost V 7 bases and J 6 bases; bases outside gene matches: 7.

This clone was observed a handful of times. The DNA of the CDR3 is TGTGCCAGCAGCGTAGGTAGCGGGGGAGGCGATGAGCAGTTCTTC. Translated: CASSVGSGGGDEQFF. The chain has TRBV9 and TRBJ2-1; 9 positions match TRBD2. The CDR3 is made up of 15 amino acids. Germline V lookup: CDR1 SGDLS, CDR2 YYNGEE. The ends lost 0 bases at V and 8 bases at J; junction bases unmatched: 6.

The chain combines TRBV7-9 with TRBJ1-6, with D uncertain. The V end was cut by 4 bases, the J end by 9 bases, with 7 bases between. The CDR3 extends over 12 amino acids. In germline, CDR1 is SEHNR, CDR2 FQNEAQ (reference sequence). CDR3 sequence reads: CASSSISSPLHF. In DNA form, the CDR3 reads TGTGCCAGCAGCTCTATTAGTTCACCCCTCCACTTT.

The rearrangement joins TRBV19 to TRBJ1-6; the D is unclear. The CDR3 sequence is 17 residues long. V was pared by 6 bases and J by 8 bases, with 23 bases between. Germline loops: CDR1 LNHDA, CDR2 SQIVND (reference sequence). The CDR3 loop reads CASRSSGPRVPHSPLHF. Written as DNA, the CDR3 is TGTGCCAGTAGATCGTCCGGGCCGAGGGTACCCCATTCACCCCTCCACTTT.

This clone was detected only once. The chain joins TRBV5-1 to TRBJ1-4; D possibly corresponds to TRBD1 (5 bases). CDR1 and CDR2 (germline): SGHRS, YFSETQ. This CDR3 comprises 14 residues. V lost 0 bases to trimming and J lost 8 bases, with 11 bases between them. CDR3 residues: CASSLGGSEEKLFF. The CDR3 bases are TGCGCCAGCAGCTTGGGGGGCTCAGAAGAAAAACTGTTTTTT.

CDR3 region: CASSQDTPREDYEQYF. CDR3 sequence (DNA): TGTGCCAGCAGCCAAGACACCCCAAGAGAGGACTACGAGCAGTACTTC. This sequence joins TRBV3-1 (or the pseudogene TRBV3-2) and TRBJ2-7, with unresolved D. CDR1 is LGHDT, CDR2 YNNKEL, per germline (reference sequence). The CDR3 spans 16 residues. V was pared by 0 bases and J by 3 bases, with 15 bases between.

The chain recombines TRBV2 with TRBJ1-6, with D possibly TRBD1 on 6 matching bases. V lost 8 bases, J lost 9 bases, and 14 bases lay in between. This CDR3 spans 13 amino acids. The germline CDR1 and CDR2 sequences are SNHLY and FYNNEI. CDR3 sequence reads: CASADRRSSPLHF. CDR3 bases: TGTGCCAGCGCCGACAGGAGGAGTTCACCCCTCCACTTT.

The chain joins TRBV5-1 to TRBJ1-1; the D is unclear. Trimming shortened V by 4 bases and J by 3 bases, and 10 bases separated the two germline ends. The CDR3 is 13 amino acids. CDR1 and CDR2 from the germline V gene are SGHRS and YFSETQ. CDR3 DNA: TGCGCCAGCAGCGGTGACATCCACACTGAAGCTTTCTTT. Residues: CASSGDIHTEAFF.

This chain joins TRBV11-3 and TRBJ2-3, with no clear D. V was trimmed by 5 bases and J by 4 bases, leaving 10 bases between them. The CDR3 consists of 13 residues. The germline CDR1 and CDR2 sequences are SGHNT and YENEEA. The CDR3 nucleotides read TGTGCCAGCAGCCCCAGGTGGGCAGATACGCAGTATTTT. It specifies CASSPRWADTQYF.

This chain uses TRBV12-3 or TRBV12-4 with TRBJ1-5, with D unclear. Trimming pared 6 bases from V and 4 bases from J, leaving 7 bases between. The CDR3 runs 12 residues. In nucleotides, the CDR3 is TGTGCCAGCAGCCCGGGGAATCAGCCCCAGCATTTT. Its translation: CASSPGNQPQHF.

This rearrangement joins TRBV5-1 to TRBJ2-2, with D unresolved. Trimming shortened V by 0 bases and J by 1 base, and 4 bases separated the two germline ends. CDR1 and CDR2 (germline): SGHRS, YFSETQ. The CDR3 length is 14 residues. The CDR3, as DNA: TGCGCCAGCAGCTTGGGGCAGAACACCGGGGAGCTGTTTTTT. Protein product: CASSLGQNTGELFF.

The gene calls are TRBV29-1 and TRBJ1-2, with 7 nucleotides matching TRBD1. The CDR3 consists of 17 residues. V gave up 4 bases and J gave up 4 bases; unmatched junction bases: 18. Germline CDR1 SQVTM, CDR2 ANQGSEA. This CDR3 is CSVVEGAGTAIFYGYTF. CDR3 DNA: TGCAGCGTTGTAGAAGGGGCGGGGACAGCTATCTTCTATGGCTACACCTTC.

The chain employs TRBV10-3 and TRBJ2-2; D gene ambiguous. The length of the CDR3 is 14 residues. Germline V gene lookup returns CDR1 ENHRY and CDR2 SYGVKD. V lost 3 bases and J lost 4, with 9 bases in between. CDR3 residues: CAISDPLSTGELFF. The CDR3 DNA sequence: TGTGCCATCAGTGATCCCCTTTCCACCGGGGAGCTGTTTTTT.

V gene TRBV2 combines with J gene TRBJ1-6; the D is unclear. The germline V gene has CDR1 SNHLY and CDR2 FYNNEI. Trimming cost V 1 base and J 8 bases, with 12 bases left between them. The CDR3 totals 15 residues. This CDR3 is CASSEVAGLDSPLHF. The CDR3 bases are TGTGCCAGCAGTGAAGTGGCGGGGTTAGATTCACCCCTCCACTTT.

The J gene is TRBJ2-1, the V gene TRBV9; the D is unclear. Germline loops: CDR1 SGDLS, CDR2 YYNGEE. V dropped 1 base and J dropped 10 bases, with 18 bases sitting between them. The CDR3 runs to 15 residues. Written as DNA, the CDR3 is TGTGCCAGCAGCGTAACAATGAACTCTCCCGGGGAGCAGTTCTTC. It yields the protein CASSVTMNSPGEQFF.

Comments on this clone: The identical CDR3 is also encoded by other nucleotide sequences in the sample. This CDR3 reads CASSLLAGEYNEQFF. CDR3 coding DNA: TGTGCCAGCTCATTATTAGCGGGGGAGTACAATGAGCAGTTCTTC. The chain has TRBV18 and TRBJ2-1, with 9 bases that match TRBD2. Trimming at V came to 5 bases and at J to 4 bases, leaving 6 bases not matched to a gene. Germline V CDR1 and CDR2: KGHSH, LQKENI. The CDR3 extends over 15 amino acids.

The chain combines TRBV27 with TRBJ1-1; weak D call: TRBD1 (5 bases). Germline loops: CDR1 MNHEY, CDR2 SMNVEV (reference sequence). The CDR3 runs 13 residues. Trimming shortened V by 3 bases and J by 5 bases, and 10 bases separated the two germline ends. CDR3: CASSLVRETEAFF. CDR3 coding DNA: TGTGCCAGCAGTTTGGTCAGGGAAACTGAAGCTTTCTTT.

The rearrangement joins TRBV14 to TRBJ2-1; the match to TRBD1 covers 7 bases. The length of the CDR3 is 15 residues. Trimming at V came to 5 bases and at J to 1 base, leaving 5 bases not matched to a gene. Germline assignment: CDR1 SGHDN and CDR2 FVKESK. CDR3 in amino acids: CASSYGQVSYNEQFF. The CDR3, as DNA: TGTGCCAGCAGCTACGGACAGGTTTCCTACAATGAGCAGTTCTTC.

The chain uses TRBV7-8 and TRBJ2-7; D is possibly TRBD1 (5 bases). The V end was cut by 1 base, the J end by 4 bases, with 11 bases between. Germline CDR1 is SGHVS and CDR2 is FQNEAQ. The CDR3 runs to 14 residues. CDR3 DNA: TGTGCCAGCAGCTTAGGCAGGGTCGGATACGAGCAGTACTTC. Its protein is CASSLGRVGYEQYF. The full variable domain, rest sourced from reference TRBV7-8 and TRBJ2-7, is GAGVSQSPRYKVAKRGQDVALRCDPISGHVSLFWYQQALGQGPEFLTYFQNEAQLDKSGLPSDRFFAERPEGSVSTLKIQRTQQEDSAVYLCASSLGRVGYEQYFGPGTRLTVT.

This rearrangement joins TRBV11-3 to TRBJ1-6; D gene ambiguous. This CDR3 contains 13 residues. The germline CDR1 and CDR2 sequences are SGHNT and YENEEA. V dropped 1 base and J dropped 8 bases, with 6 bases sitting between them. CDR3 loop: CASSLAQDSPLHF. The CDR3 bases are TGTGCCAGCAGCTTAGCCCAGGATTCACCCCTCCACTTT. The full variable domain, with the rest looked up from reference TRBV11-3 and TRBJ1-6, is EAGVVQSPRYKIIEKKQPVAFWCNPISGHNTLYWYLQNLGQGPELLIRYENEEAVDDSQLPKDRFSAERLKGVDSTLKIQPAELGDSAVYLCASSLAQDSPLHFGNGTRLTVT.

V gene TRBV9 combines with J gene TRBJ2-5, with TRBD2 matching 9 bases. In germline, CDR1 is SGDLS, CDR2 YYNGEE. The V gene end was trimmed by 3 bases and the J gene end by 2 bases; junction bases not matched to a gene: 11. This CDR3 has 17 residues. This chain's CDR3 is CASSANLISGGQETQYF. CDR3 DNA sequence: TGTGCCAGCAGCGCCAACCTGATTAGCGGGGGACAAGAGACCCAGTACTTC.

This chain links TRBV4-2 with TRBJ2-1, with 11 bases identical to TRBD2. Germline lookup yields CDR1 LGHNA and CDR2 YNFKEQ. The CDR3 is 16 residues long. V gave up 4 bases and J gave up 7 bases; unmatched junction bases: 9. The chain's CDR3 is CASSPRGSGGGNEQFF. The CDR3 DNA sequence: TGTGCCAGCAGCCCCCGGGGTAGCGGGGGGGGAAATGAGCAGTTCTTC.

This clone showed up just once. This rearrangement joins TRBV11-2 to TRBJ2-2, with 7 positions matching TRBD1. The CDR3 covers 14 residues. Per the germline V gene, CDR1 is SGHAT and CDR2 is FQNNGV. V was pared by 5 bases and J by 1 base, with 1 base of the junction left unmatched. The CDR3 nucleotides are TGTGCCAGCAGCCGGGACAGGAACACCGGGGAGCTGTTTTTT. It specifies CASSRDRNTGELFF.

The CDR3, as DNA: TGTGCCAGCAGTTATAAACTAGCGGGGGGATACGAGCAGTACTTC. It is translated as CASSYKLAGGYEQYF. V usage is TRBV6-5 and J usage is TRBJ2-7; 12 nucleotides agree with TRBD2. The junction had 4 bases not matched to a gene; V was cut back by 3 bases and J by 4 bases. Germline values: CDR1 MNHEY, CDR2 SVGAGI. The CDR3 runs 15 residues.

The chain employs TRBV19 and TRBJ1-1; 10 bases agree with TRBD1. Germline V gene data show CDR1 as LNHDA and CDR2 as SQIVND (reference sequence). The CDR3 sequence is 15 residues long. Germline trimming cut 1 base from V and 3 bases from J; bases unmatched to any gene: 2. This chain's CDR3 is CASSIGDRGHTEAFF. In DNA form, the CDR3 reads TGTGCCAGTAGTATAGGAGACAGGGGGCACACTGAAGCTTTCTTT.

Here the CDR3 reads CASRGQGGNSPLHF. The CDR3 region has the DNA TGTGCCAGCAGAGGACAGGGCGGAAATTCACCCCTCCACTTT. V and J are TRBV6-5 and TRBJ1-6; 8 nucleotides line up with TRBD1. Germline trimming cut 6 bases from V and 7 bases from J; bases unmatched to any gene: 5. Germline CDR1 and CDR2: MNHEY and SVGAGI. The CDR3 totals 14 residues.

The chain is built from TRBV19 and TRBJ2-7; 7 bases are shared with TRBD1. Germline assignment: CDR1 LNHDA and CDR2 SQIVND (reference sequence). V shed 8 bases, J shed 5 bases, and the junction held 6 bases outside the gene matches. This CDR3 spans 12 amino acids. CDR3 in amino acids: CASLQGRNEQYF. The CDR3 bases are TGTGCCAGTTTACAGGGGCGGAACGAGCAGTACTTC.

The genes are TRBV14 and TRBJ2-5; no firm D call. CDR3 size: 17 residues. Germline CDR1 reads SGHDN; CDR2 reads FVKESK. With 0 bases removed from V and 1 base from J, the gap between germline ends came to 15 bases. CDR3 DNA: TGTGCCAGCAGCCAAGATTTGGGCAGACCTTCCCAAGAGACCCAGTACTTC. Encoded protein: CASSQDLGRPSQETQYF.

In this sample, this clone turned up once. The rearrangement joins TRBV11-1 to TRBJ2-5; 8 bases match TRBD1. The CDR3 covers 13 residues. J lost 5 bases, V lost 3 bases, and 2 bases had no gene match. Germline V lookup: CDR1 SGHAT, CDR2 FQDESV (reference sequence). CDR3 DNA sequence: TGTGCCAGCAGCTTGGACAGGGCGGAGACCCAGTACTTC. It codes for CASSLDRAETQYF.

This chain links TRBV6-5 with TRBJ2-1, with 15 bases lining up with TRBD2. V lost 6 bases, J lost 7 bases, and 4 bases stayed unmatched. Germline assignment: CDR1 MNHEY and CDR2 SVGAGI. This CDR3 region has 15 residues. CDR3 sequence: CASRTGTSGGNEQFF. DNA of the CDR3: TGTGCCAGCAGGACCGGGACTAGCGGGGGGAATGAGCAGTTCTTC.

V and J are TRBV7-6 and TRBJ1-3; 12 bases map to TRBD1. The germline V gene encodes CDR1 SGHVS and CDR2 FNYEAQ. The CDR3 runs to 19 residues. The J segment lost 0 bases and the V segment lost 1 base, leaving 7 bases of the junction unmatched. CDR3 amino acids: CASSLVGTGGPPSGNTIYF. The CDR3 region has the DNA TGTGCCAGCAGCTTAGTAGGGACAGGGGGCCCTCCCTCTGGAAACACCATATATTTT.